A selection of T cell receptor beta chains follows, all from one sample in a study of blood T cells in healthy people across ages. MiXCR was run by TCRdb on the 5' RACE reads, yielding one entry per CDR3 protein. The sample lists a few hundred thousand distinct CDR3 sequences, 45% to 65% seen once, with 45% to 65% in the top ten. Sequencing was carried out using blood. These receptors were collected from a man aged 55 to 70 in good health. Both conserved end residues are trimmed from each CDR3. The D gene is left open where the match is weak.

TRBJ1-2 | . | TRBV14 | ASSQDFAGHYGYT
TRBJ2-7 | TRBD2 | TRBV12-3/TRBV12-4 | ASKTGTSYNRQY
TRBJ1-1 | . | TRBV29-1 | SVRPGSLNTEAF
TRBJ2-7 | TRBD2 | TRBV29-1 | SPRAGGVYEQY
TRBJ2-5 | TRBD2 | TRBV10-1 | ASSEVSGTSAEGEQY
TRBJ2-2 | TRBD1 | TRBV5-1 | ASRSRTGETGELF
TRBJ2-3 | . | TRBV4-3 | ASSQEPPPLLGMNTDTQY
TRBJ2-5 | . | TRBV12-3/TRBV12-4 | ASSLKGSATGGTQY
TRBJ2-1 | . | TRBV18 | ASSPQGLDEQF
TRBJ2-5 | . | TRBV28 | ASKTAQETQY
TRBJ2-5 | TRBD1 | TRBV20-1 | SVSDRETQY
TRBJ2-4 | TRBD2 | TRBV29-1 | SIRTLSAGEQY
TRBJ2-5 | TRBD2 | TRBV20-1 | SARLSGTRWY
TRBJ2-1 | TRBD2 | TRBV9 | ASSFATSYGTSGSGNEQF
TRBJ1-6 | . | TRBV5-1 | ASSLRDSNSPLH
TRBJ1-2 | . | TRBV7-2 | ASSLQTLGYT
TRBJ2-5 | TRBD1 | TRBV24-1 | ATSDHPRTGGAKTQY
TRBJ2-7 | TRBD1 | TRBV28 | ASSPRGLHEQY
TRBJ2-1 | TRBD2 | TRBV12-3/TRBV12-4 | ASSQSSGGDNEQF
TRBJ2-3 | TRBD2 | TRBV4-2 | ASSPRAGGPSDTQY
TRBJ2-7 | TRBD1 | TRBV20-1 | SARPSGQGDEQY
TRBJ1-5 | . | TRBV6-6 | ASRVDQPQH
TRBJ1-2 | . | TRBV6-5 | ASRGAGEIYNGYT
TRBJ2-5 | . | TRBV6-5 | ASGWETQY
TRBJ2-3 | . | TRBV28 | ASSRAGGGTDTQY
TRBJ2-3 | . | TRBV5-1 | ASRERASSTDTQY
TRBJ1-2 | TRBD1 | TRBV2 | ASSELPGQGVINYGYT
TRBJ2-7 | TRBD1 | TRBV29-1 | SVPGQGKYEQY
TRBJ2-7 | . | TRBV12-3/TRBV12-4 | ASQDGGGPYEQY
TRBJ2-3 | . | TRBV7-8 | ASSLEHSTDTQY
TRBJ2-7 | TRBD1 | TRBV20-1 | SAEGQGHSYEQY
TRBJ2-5 | TRBD2 | TRBV7-2 | ASSLRTSGGTRKETQY
TRBJ1-1 | . | TRBV11-1 | ASSLLRRRDTEAF
TRBJ2-7 | TRBD1 | TRBV11-1 | ASSEAGTGRTYEQY
. | . | TRBV27 | ASSFSIGRDSGEQY
TRBJ1-1 | . | TRBV20-1 | SAPPGRLNTEAF
TRBJ1-1 | TRBD1 | TRBV6-5 | ASRTGQEMNTEAF
TRBJ2-7 | . | TRBV20-1 | SAREAQGGGHEQY
. | TRBD1 | TRBV7-8 | ASSLPRTGATKYEQY
TRBJ2-5 | TRBD2 | TRBV29-1 | SVQGRETRETQY
TRBJ2-7 | TRBD1 | TRBV11-2 | ASSLDQRTGSYEQY
TRBJ2-3 | TRBD1 | TRBV18 | ASSLRDRPTDTQY
TRBJ2-1 | . | TRBV7-2 | ASSFWGEQF
TRBJ2-7 | TRBD2 | TRBV27 | ASSLSGTSGYEQY
TRBJ2-5 | . | TRBV4-2 | ASSQEGHQYEQY
TRBJ1-2 | TRBD1 | TRBV29-1 | SVEDPQGAGGYT
TRBJ2-7 | . | TRBV9 | ASSGDIGRYEQY
TRBJ1-2 | . | TRBV20-1 | SAREAGTGGYT
. | . | TRBV4-1 | ASSQDLGFSYEQY